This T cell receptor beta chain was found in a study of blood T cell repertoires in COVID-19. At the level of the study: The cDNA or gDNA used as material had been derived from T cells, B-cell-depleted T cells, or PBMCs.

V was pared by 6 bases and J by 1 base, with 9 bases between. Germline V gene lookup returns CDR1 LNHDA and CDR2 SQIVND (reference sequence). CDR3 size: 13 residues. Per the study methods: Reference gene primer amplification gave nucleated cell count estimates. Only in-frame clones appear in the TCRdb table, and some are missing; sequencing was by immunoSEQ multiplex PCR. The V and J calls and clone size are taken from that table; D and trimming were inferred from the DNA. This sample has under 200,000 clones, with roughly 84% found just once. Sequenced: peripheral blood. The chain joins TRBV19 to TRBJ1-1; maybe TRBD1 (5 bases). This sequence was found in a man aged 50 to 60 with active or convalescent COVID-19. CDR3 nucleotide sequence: TGTGCCAGTAGAACCCAGGGGAACACTGAAGCTTTCTTT. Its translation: CASRTQGNTEAFF.